This T cell receptor beta chain was sequenced during a study of T cells after yellow fever vaccination. Germline V gene lookup returns CDR1 LNHNV and CDR2 YYDKDF (reference sequence). Trimming left V 1 base short and J 6 bases short, with 12 bases between. CDR3 length equals 14 residues. TCRdb re-called the 5' RACE reads through MiXCR, storing one row per CDR3 protein. The repertoire includes some 120,000 distinct CDR3 sequences, 13% to 15% of them detected once, and approximately 39% sits in the top ten. Findings of the study overall: Secondary responses were weaker yet peaked faster, day 5 versus 15. Abundant bulk-derived clonotypes could contaminate FACS-sorted repertoires.

This clonotype was seen at least ten times. Its target is unknown. The receptor's source is a man aged 18 to 29 who received the YFV17D yellow fever vaccine. Sample: CD8+ T cells sorted from PBMCs, taken 5 days after the yellow fever booster vaccination. The gene calls are TRBV15 and TRBJ1-1; no clear D gene. CDR3 DNA: TGTGCCACCAGCAGAGTTCCACCCAAGGCTGAAGCTTTCTTT. This translates into CATSRVPPKAEAFF.